This is a list of T cell receptor beta chains from one sample in a study of blood T cell repertoires in COVID-19. Sequencing used immunoSEQ multiplex PCR; TCRdb keeps in-frame clones, though not all of them. Here the sample spans some 130,000 clones, roughly 71% being singletons. What was sequenced was peripheral blood. These receptors originate from a man older than 75 with acute or convalescent COVID-19. CDR3s include the opening cysteine and the closing phenylalanine or tryptophan. The D gene is left open where the match is weak. Rows may omit the clone size; those that give it use once, few, many or a size class.

j_gene | abundance | d_gene | v_gene | CDR3nt | CDR3aa
TRBJ2-1 | few | NA | TRBV7-3 | TGTGCCAGCAGCACTACAGGGTCTGACAATGAGCAGTTCTTC | CASSTTGSDNEQFF
TRBJ1-3 | NA | NA | TRBV30 | TGTGCCTGGAGTGTACTCCGCGTCTCCACCGGTGGAAACACCATATATTTT | CAWSVLRVSTGGNTIYF
TRBJ2-2 | NA | NA | TRBV5-1 | TGCGCCAGCAGCGGCAGCGGGTCGAACACCGGGGAGCTGTTTTTT | CASSGSGSNTGELFF
TRBJ1-6 | NA | NA | TRBV3-1/TRBV3-2 | TGTGCCAGCAGCCAAGGGGGACGGGGAGGGTCACCCCTCCACTTT | CASSQGGRGGSPLHF
TRBJ1-2 | NA | NA | TRBV12-3/TRBV12-4 | TGTGCCAGCAGTTTGACAATTGCCTATGGCTACACCTTC | CASSLTIAYGYTF
TRBJ1-2 | NA | TRBD1 | TRBV30 | TGTGCCTGGAGTGTATGGATAGGGACAGGGGGAGGTAGTCCGACTAACTATGGCTACACCTTC | CAWSVWIGTGGGSPTNYGYTF
TRBJ2-3 | NA | NA | TRBV6-5 | TGTGCCAGCAGGACAGCAAGCACAGATACGCAGTATTTT | CASRTASTDTQYF
TRBJ2-7 | once | NA | TRBV3-1/TRBV3-2 | TGTGCCAGCAGCCAAGACTTATCAACTAGTCAGTACTTC | CASSQDLSTSQYF
TRBJ1-1 | NA | NA | TRBV2 | TGTGCCACTCTAGAAGGGGGACACTCGAACACTGAAGCTTTCTTT | CATLEGGHSNTEAFF
TRBJ2-3 | NA | NA | TRBV5-1 | TGCGCCAGCAGCTTGGCTTTGCCGGGGGGCCCTAGAGTAGATACGCAGTATTTT | CASSLALPGGPRVDTQYF
TRBJ1-2 | NA | NA | TRBV5-6 | TGTGCCAGCAGCTTGGACAGTCCCAACTATGGCTACACCTTC | CASSLDSPNYGYTF
TRBJ2-5 | NA | NA | TRBV20-1 | TGCAGTGCTAGTGGGCAGGCAGATCAAGAGACCCAGTACTTC | CSASGQADQETQYF
TRBJ2-3 | NA | NA | TRBV29-1 | TGCAGCGTTGAAGATCCTAAGGGGGTTACGGATACGCAGTATTTT | CSVEDPKGVTDTQYF
TRBJ1-5 | NA | NA | TRBV6-5 | TGTGCCAGCAGTTGGTCCAGGGATCAGCCCCAGCATTTT | CASSWSRDQPQHF
TRBJ1-1 | NA | NA | TRBV5-1 | TGCGCCAGCGCCCGGTCGGCGGGGAGGGACACTGAAGCTTTCTTT | CASARSAGRDTEAFF
TRBJ2-3 | NA | TRBD2 | TRBV5-1 | TGCGCCAGCAGCCCCGGGGGGACTCAAATTTCAGATACGCAGTATTTT | CASSPGGTQISDTQYF
TRBJ1-6 | few | NA | TRBV5-1 | TGCGCCAGCAGCCAGGGCAGTGCCCAAAGCTCCTATAATTCACCCCTCCACTTT | CASSQGSAQSSYNSPLHF
TRBJ2-5 | NA | TRBD1 | TRBV27 | TGTGCCAGCAGTTCAGGACAGGCTGGGGAGACCCAGTACTTC | CASSSGQAGETQYF
TRBJ1-5 | few | NA | TRBV27 | TGTGCCAGCAGCAAGAGCGACAGAGACAATCAGCCCCAGCATTTT | CASSKSDRDNQPQHF
TRBJ2-5 | NA | TRBD2 | TRBV5-1 | TGCGCCAGCAGGACGCGGGGGACCCAAGAGACCCAGTACTTC | CASRTRGTQETQYF
TRBJ1-1 | once | NA | TRBV7-9 | TGTGCCAGCAGCTTTTCAGGGAACACTGAAGCTTTCTTT | CASSFSGNTEAFF
TRBJ2-2 | NA | TRBD1 | TRBV5-1 | TGCGCCAGCAGCCAGAGGACAGGGCAAACCGGGGAGCTGTTTTTT | CASSQRTGQTGELFF
TRBJ1-4 | many | TRBD1 | TRBV5-6 | TGTGCCAGCAGCTGGGGACCGGGACAGACCCCCAATGAAAAACTGTTTTTT | CASSWGPGQTPNEKLFF
TRBJ1-3 | NA | NA | TRBV5-5 | TGTGCCAGCAGCTTGGCCGGGAATGCGGACACCATATATTTT | CASSLAGNADTIYF
TRBJ2-2 | NA | TRBD1 | TRBV6-5 | TGTGCCAGCCACCGGGACAGGGCGATCACCGGGGAGCTGTTTTTT | CASHRDRAITGELFF
TRBJ1-1 | NA | TRBD1 | TRBV10-3 | TGTGCCATCAGAGGACAGGAGAACACTGAAGCTTTCTTT | CAIRGQENTEAFF
TRBJ2-1 | NA | NA | TRBV14 | TGTGCCAGCAGCCGCGGGACCGGTGCCTACAATGAGCAGTTCTTC | CASSRGTGAYNEQFF
TRBJ1-1 | NA | NA | TRBV2 | TGTGCCAGCAGCGGAGTCGGTACCGAGGTAGCTTTCTTT | CASSGVGTEVAFF
TRBJ2-7 | NA | TRBD1 | TRBV15 | TGTGCCACCAGCAGAGACCGACAGGGCTACGAGCAGTACTTC | CATSRDRQGYEQYF
TRBJ1-1 | NA | NA | TRBV18 | TGTGCCAGCTCACCGGGGGTGGGGGGCACTGAAGCTTTCTTT | CASSPGVGGTEAFF
TRBJ2-6 | once | NA | TRBV19 | TGTGCCAGTAGTATGGCAGGGTTCTATTCTGGGGCCAACGTCCTGACTTTC | CASSMAGFYSGANVLTF
TRBJ2-6 | NA | NA | TRBV4-2 | TGTGCCAGCAGCCATGCCCCGGGTCCCTCTGGGGCCAACGTCCTGACTTTC | CASSHAPGPSGANVLTF
TRBJ2-7 | few | NA | TRBV9 | TGTGCCAGCAGCGTAGATTGGACAACCTCCTACGAGCAGTACTTC | CASSVDWTTSYEQYF
TRBJ2-4 | NA | NA | TRBV7-5 | TGTGCCAGAAGCTTCTGTGGCGGGCAAAACATTCAGTACTTC | CARSFCGGQNIQYF
TRBJ2-2 | NA | NA | TRBV5-1 | TGCGCCAGCAGCTTGACAGAGACCGGGGAGCTGTTTTTT | CASSLTETGELFF
TRBJ2-1 | NA | TRBD1 | TRBV10-2 | TGCGCCAGCAGCCGGGGACAGAGCTCCTACAATGAGCAGTTCTTC | CASSRGQSSYNEQFF
TRBJ2-5 | NA | NA | TRBV5-1 | TGCGCCAGCAGCTTACCGCGCCCGGGGGAGACCCAGTACTTC | CASSLPRPGETQYF
TRBJ2-7 | NA | NA | TRBV4-1 | TGCGCCAGCAGCCAAGATCCCCAGGGCCCCTACGAGCAGTACTTC | CASSQDPQGPYEQYF
TRBJ1-2 | NA | TRBD1 | TRBV3-1/TRBV3-2 | TGTGCCAGCAGCCAGGTCTGGACAGGGCGGAATGGCTACACCTTC | CASSQVWTGRNGYTF
TRBJ1-6 | NA | NA | TRBV18 | TGTGCCAGCTCACCAGGGGGAGGCGGTTCACCCCTCCACTTT | CASSPGGGGSPLHF